What follows are 14 T cell receptor beta chains derived from one specimen sequenced in a study of T cell responses to AZD1222 COVID-19 vaccine. Using immunoSEQ multiplex PCR, the repertoire was profiled, and TCRdb retains in-frame clones only, with some absent. Found here are over 150,000 clones, around 93% of them singletons; the top ten hold around 1%. Sequencing used peripheral blood, obtained 28 days after the second dose of the MenACWY control vaccine. Receptor source: an adult who received the MenACWY meningococcal vaccine as a control.

The genes are TRBV19 and TRBJ1-5; TRBD1 matches 8 bases. V gave up 7 bases and J gave up 9 bases; unmatched junction bases: 8. The CDR3 extends over 13 amino acids. Germline values: CDR1 LNHDA, CDR2 SQIVND (reference sequence). The CDR3 reads CASTYRGEAPQHF. DNA for the CDR3: TGTGCCAGTACCTACAGGGGGGAAGCGCCCCAGCATTTT.

The chain uses TRBV7-2 and TRBJ2-3; 14 bases agree with TRBD2. V gave up 5 bases and J gave up 8 bases; unmatched junction bases: 6. The CDR3 consists of 15 residues. The germline gives CDR1 SGHTA, CDR2 FQGNSA. The CDR3: CASSQTSGGAITQYF. The CDR3 DNA is TGTGCCAGCAGCCAGACTAGCGGGGGGGCCATTACGCAGTATTTT. Looking up the rest from reference TRBV7-2 and TRBJ2-3 gives the full variable domain: GAGVSQSPSNKVTEKGKDVELRCDPISGHTALYWYRQSLGQGLEFLIYFQGNSAPDKSGLPSDRFSAERTGGSVSTLTIQRTQQEDSAVYLCASSQTSGGAITQYFGPGTRLTVL.

The chain combines TRBV28 with TRBJ1-1; D not certain. The CDR3 totals 12 residues. Per germline, CDR1 MDHEN and CDR2 SYDVKM. The CDR3 region has the DNA TGTGCGAGTGGATTTATGAACACTGAAGCTTTCTTT. Amino acids: CASGFMNTEAFF.

The chain has TRBV10-1 and TRBJ1-1; D not certain. CDR1 and CDR2 from the germline V gene are WNHNN and SYGVQD (reference sequence). V was trimmed by 2 bases and J by 7 bases, leaving 11 bases between them. This CDR3 is built from 13 residues. CDR3: CASSELGRFEAFF. Here the CDR3 DNA reads TGCGCCAGCAGTGAGCTTGGCCGATTTGAAGCTTTCTTT.

The DNA of the CDR3 is TGTGCCAGCAGCTTAGAGGTCGGGAACACTGAAGCTTTCTTT. Translation gives CASSLEVGNTEAFF. V gene TRBV7-9 combines with J gene TRBJ1-1; no reliable D call. Germline V gene lookup returns CDR1 SEHNR and CDR2 FQNEAQ (reference sequence). Trimming removed 1 base at V and 1 base at J, with 7 bases between. This CDR3 region has 14 residues.

The chain employs TRBV12-3 or TRBV12-4 and TRBJ2-7, with a possible D match to TRBD1 (5 bases). The CDR3 spans 12 residues. V was pared by 3 bases and J by 7 bases, with 10 bases between. CDR3 sequence: CASSFISGEQYF. CDR3 nucleotides: TGTGCCAGCAGTTTTATCTCAGGGGAGCAGTACTTC.

The J gene is TRBJ1-1, the V gene TRBV3-1 (or the pseudogene TRBV3-2); D may be TRBD1 (5 bases). V was trimmed by 1 base and J by 4 bases, leaving 7 bases between them. The CDR3 length is 13 residues. CDR1 is LGHDT, CDR2 YNNKEL, per germline (reference sequence). CDR3 bases: TGTGCCAGCAGCCAAGTACAGGCCACTGAAGCTTTCTTT. Encoded protein: CASSQVQATEAFF.

This clone was picked up one time. The chain recombines TRBV19 with TRBJ1-1; D remains ambiguous. V was cut by 7 bases and J by 1 base, with 10 bases left in between. The CDR3 runs 13 residues. CDR1 is LNHDA, CDR2 SQIVND, per germline (reference sequence). Written as DNA, the CDR3 is TGTGCCAGTACTCGACACCAGAACACTGAAGCTTTCTTT. The encoded protein is CASTRHQNTEAFF.

The count of this clone is one. The chain joins TRBV4-3 to TRBJ1-3; 7 bases align to TRBD1. This CDR3 is built from 16 residues. Germline V gives CDR1 LGHNA, CDR2 YSLEER. V gave up 1 base and J gave up 1 base; unmatched junction bases: 4. CDR3 loop: CASSQAVTGSGNTIYF. The CDR3 DNA is TGCGCCAGCAGCCAAGCGGTGACAGGGTCTGGAAACACCATATATTTT.

V and J are TRBV6-2 or TRBV6-3 and TRBJ1-5; D is unresolved. This CDR3 comprises 12 residues. Germline-derived CDR1 and CDR2 are MNHEY and SVGEGT. With 6 bases removed from V and 5 bases from J, the gap between germline ends came to 8 bases. CDR3 protein: CASSPAYQPQHF. CDR3 sequence (DNA): TGTGCCAGCAGCCCAGCCTATCAGCCCCAGCATTTT.

The V and J genes are TRBV30 and TRBJ1-6, with 11 bases matching TRBD1. The trim removed 6 bases at V and 0 bases at J, leaving 10 bases unmatched. The V gene's germline CDR1 is GTSNPN and CDR2 SVGIG (reference sequence). This CDR3 contains 18 residues. The CDR3 DNA is TGTGCCTGCCCGTCCGGGACAGGGGGTAGCTCCTATAATTCACCCCTCCACTTT. Encoded protein: CACPSGTGGSSYNSPLHF.

The chain couples TRBV27 to TRBJ1-6; D is uncertain. V shed 3 bases and J shed 7 bases, with 4 bases lying between them. The CDR3 loop spans 12 amino acids. Germline CDR1 MNHEY, CDR2 SMNVEV (reference sequence). The CDR3 bases are TGTGCCAGCAGTTTGTCCAATTCACCCCTCCACTTT. Protein product: CASSLSNSPLHF.

This clone was seen only once. This chain connects TRBV6-5 to TRBJ1-6, with 7 bases identical to TRBD1. The CDR3 extends over 13 amino acids. The junction had 6 bases not matched to a gene; V was cut back by 7 bases and J by 9 bases. CDR1 MNHEY and CDR2 SVGAGI come from the germline V gene. This CDR3 is CASKQGLGSPLHF. In DNA, the CDR3 is TGTGCCAGCAAACAGGGGCTGGGTTCACCCCTCCACTTT.

This clone was counted ten times or more. The gene calls are TRBV6-4 and TRBJ1-1, with TRBD1 as a possible D gene (5 bases). The V end lost 0 bases, the J end lost 11 bases, and 16 bases lay between the germline ends. The CDR3 totals 14 residues. The V gene's germline CDR1 is MRHNA and CDR2 SNTAGT. The CDR3 DNA sequence: TGTGCCAGCAGTGACTCCCCCGACAGTTCGTCGGCTTTCTTT. Residues: CASSDSPDSSSAFF.